This T cell receptor beta chain is drawn from a study of regulatory T cells in long-lasting Graves disease. Study information: Persistent cases were those of Graves' disease that involved over 5 years of antithyroid drugs with positive TSH receptor antibodies. Whole-study findings and limits: Sharing of public clonotypes was greater in persistent patients (under 3,000) than in new patients (around 1,000). It was possible that the small sample size reduced accuracy. TCR diversity was lower in persistent Graves' patients (versus newly diagnosed ones).

Specified time point: persistent/refractory GD, antithyroid drugs over 5 years with positive TRAb. PBMCs provided the RNA from which the TCR library was made. For TCR beta, libraries came from iRepertoire HTBI primers and Arm-PCR of CDR3 regions. TCRdb fed the multiplex PCR reads into MiXCR, producing one record per CDR3 protein. The profile shows approximately 380,000 distinct CDR3 sequences, 20% of them singletons. With 6 bases removed from V and 5 bases from J, the gap between germline ends came to 13 bases. CDR1 is MNHEY and CDR2 is SMNVEV in the germline V gene (reference sequence). There are 14 residues in the CDR3. With respect to this clonotype: What it binds is unknown.

The sequencing here drew on peripheral blood mononuclear cells (PBMCs), taken when the disease was refractory, from a patient treated with antithyroid drugs. The receptor's source is a female donor with Graves disease. The J gene is TRBJ2-2, the V gene TRBV27; D possibly matches TRBD1 or TRBD2 (5 bases each). The CDR3 is CASRPGTATGELFF. CDR3 sequence (DNA): TGTGCCAGCAGACCCGGGACCGCAACCGGGGAGCTGTTTTTT.